Here is one TCR beta chain with its context. What it binds is not known. Per the germline V gene, CDR1 is MGHRA and CDR2 is YSYEKL. V gave up 2 bases and J gave up 5 bases, with 9 bases separating them. The CDR3 length is 13 residues. Unique molecular identifiers were incorporated into the prepared TCRbeta library. TCRdb re-analysed the PCR reads in MiXCR, keeping a single row per CDR3 protein. This table has over 200,000 distinct CDR3 sequences, 7.5% to 9.5% appearing once. This sample is drawn from a study of T-cell reconstitution after alpha-beta-depleted transplantation in children. Regarding the study as a whole: A year had passed since transplant, and T-cell counts and diversity by then came mostly from newly produced T cells.

Sequences were derived from PBMCs, mostly from graft donor cells, sampled 360 days after TCRalphabeta/CD19-depleted stem cell transplant. This receptor was obtained from a male patient aged 2-10 years who had a stem cell transplant for acute myeloid leukemia, so the T cells may come from the graft donor. This rearrangement joins TRBV4-1 to TRBJ2-5; either TRBD1 or TRBD2 may supply D (6 bases each). The CDR3 DNA is TGCGCCAGCAGCCAACAGGGGAGGGAGACCCAGTACTTC. Its protein product is CASSQQGRETQYF.